This TCR beta chain appears in the sequencing data of a study of cytomegalovirus exposure and HLA in healthy donors. Regarding the study as a whole: The listing of 150 or so TCR beta chains classed them as cytomegalovirus-associated. According to an earlier analysis, most TCR beta V segments yielded productive rearrangements about 90% or about 30% of the time.

Concerning this clone itself: The antigen is unknown.

Those who donated were healthy bone marrow donors. PCR primers comprised 60 Vbeta and 13 Jbeta primers. Produced via immunoSEQ multiplex PCR; TCRdb's table is partial and in-frame only. The table shows 150,000 or so clones, with 70% to 90% occurring only once. The V gene end was trimmed by 3 bases and the J gene end by 9 bases; junction bases not matched to a gene: 9. This CDR3 contains 16 residues. In germline, CDR1 is GTSNPN, CDR2 SVGIG (reference sequence). The genes are TRBV30 and TRBJ2-1, with 15 bases identical to TRBD2. Sequences were obtained from PBMCs. This sequence was found in a middle-aged woman in good health and CMV-seropositive. The CDR3 region is CAWRSGLAGGPGEQFF. The CDR3 DNA reads TGTGCCTGGAGATCCGGACTAGCGGGAGGGCCGGGTGAGCAGTTCTTC.